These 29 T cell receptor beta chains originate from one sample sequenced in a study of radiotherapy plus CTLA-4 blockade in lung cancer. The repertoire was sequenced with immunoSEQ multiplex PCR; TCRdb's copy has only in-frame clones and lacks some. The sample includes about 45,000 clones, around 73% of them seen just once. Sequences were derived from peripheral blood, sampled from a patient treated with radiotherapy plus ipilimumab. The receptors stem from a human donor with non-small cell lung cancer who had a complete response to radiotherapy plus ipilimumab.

CDR3 loop: CSERGGTEAFF. CDR3 coding DNA: TGCAGCGAGCGAGGAGGCACTGAAGCTTTCTTT. The chain links TRBV29-1 to TRBJ1-1; D unclear. Germline V gives CDR1 SQVTM, CDR2 ANQGSEA. Trimming removed 7 bases at V and 4 bases at J, with 10 bases between. The CDR3 length is 11 residues.

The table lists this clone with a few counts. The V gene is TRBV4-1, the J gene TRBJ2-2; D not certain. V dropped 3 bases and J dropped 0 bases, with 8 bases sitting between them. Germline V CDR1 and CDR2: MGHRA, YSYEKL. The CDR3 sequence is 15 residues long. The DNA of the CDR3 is TGCGCCAGCAGCCAGCACGACACGAACACCGGGGAGCTGTTTTTT. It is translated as CASSQHDTNTGELFF.

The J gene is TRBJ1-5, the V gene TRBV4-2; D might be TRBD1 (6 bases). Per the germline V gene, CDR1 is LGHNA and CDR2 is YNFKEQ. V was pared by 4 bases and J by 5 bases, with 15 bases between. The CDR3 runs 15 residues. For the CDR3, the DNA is TGTGCCAGCAGCCTATTTCGACAGGAGGATCAGCCCCAGCATTTT. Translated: CASSLFRQEDQPQHF.

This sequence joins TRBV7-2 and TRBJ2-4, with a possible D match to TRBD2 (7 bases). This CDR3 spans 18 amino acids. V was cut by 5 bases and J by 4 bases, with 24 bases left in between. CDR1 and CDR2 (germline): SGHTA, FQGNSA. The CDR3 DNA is TGTGCCAGCAGCGCCCACAACCCCAGGGGAGGGATAAAAAACATTCAGTACTTC. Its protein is CASSAHNPRGGIKNIQYF.

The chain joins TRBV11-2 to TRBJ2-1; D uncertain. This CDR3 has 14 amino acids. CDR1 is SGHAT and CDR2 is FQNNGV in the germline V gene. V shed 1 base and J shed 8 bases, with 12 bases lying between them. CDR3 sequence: CASSLVSLLDEQFF. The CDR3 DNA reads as TGTGCCAGCAGCTTAGTTAGCTTACTGGATGAGCAGTTCTTC.

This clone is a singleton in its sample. The CDR3 loop is CAWSRDRKNYGYTF. For the CDR3, the DNA is TGTGCCTGGAGTCGGGACAGAAAAAACTATGGCTACACCTTC. V is TRBV30 and J is TRBJ1-2, with 7 bases that match TRBD1. This CDR3 has 14 residues. V trimming: 2 bases; J trimming: 2 bases; junction bases outside the gene matches: 5. Germline CDR1 GTSNPN, CDR2 SVGIG (reference sequence).

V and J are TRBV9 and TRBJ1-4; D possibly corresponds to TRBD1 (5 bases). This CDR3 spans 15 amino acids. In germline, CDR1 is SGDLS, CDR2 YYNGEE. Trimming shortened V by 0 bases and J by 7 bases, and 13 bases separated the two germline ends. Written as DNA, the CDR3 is TGTGCCAGCAGCGTAGGATGGGGCAACGGTGAAAAACTGTTTTTT. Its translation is CASSVGWGNGEKLFF.

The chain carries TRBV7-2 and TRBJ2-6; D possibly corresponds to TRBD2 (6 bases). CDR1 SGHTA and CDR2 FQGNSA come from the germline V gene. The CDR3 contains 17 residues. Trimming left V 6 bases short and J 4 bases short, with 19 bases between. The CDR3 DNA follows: TGTGCCAGCAGGGGACTGAAGGGGCTTGGGGGGGCCAACGTCCTGACTTTC. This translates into CASRGLKGLGGANVLTF.

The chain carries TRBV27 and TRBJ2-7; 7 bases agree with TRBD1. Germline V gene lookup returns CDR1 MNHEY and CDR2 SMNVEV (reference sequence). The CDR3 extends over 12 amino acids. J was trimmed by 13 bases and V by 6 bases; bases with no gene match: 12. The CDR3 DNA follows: TGTGCCAGCAGGCGAAACCGGGACAGCCTCTACTTC. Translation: CASRRNRDSLYF.

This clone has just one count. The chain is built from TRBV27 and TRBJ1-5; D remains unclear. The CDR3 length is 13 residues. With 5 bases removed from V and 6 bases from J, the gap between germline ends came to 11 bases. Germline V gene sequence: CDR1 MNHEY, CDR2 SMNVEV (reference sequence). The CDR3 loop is CASSPGKFQPQHF. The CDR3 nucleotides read TGTGCCAGCAGTCCCGGGAAGTTTCAGCCCCAGCATTTT.

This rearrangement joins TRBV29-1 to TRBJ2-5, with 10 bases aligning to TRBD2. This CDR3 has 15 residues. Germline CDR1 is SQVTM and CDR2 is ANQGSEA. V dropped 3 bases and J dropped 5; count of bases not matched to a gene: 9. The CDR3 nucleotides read TGCAGCGTTGATCAGCGGGGGGGCCTGTGGGAGACCCAGTACTTC. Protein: CSVDQRGGLWETQYF. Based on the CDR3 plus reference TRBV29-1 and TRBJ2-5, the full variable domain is SAVISQKPSRDICQRGTSLTIQCQVDSQVTMMFWYRQQPGQSLTLIATANQGSEATYESGFVIDKFPISRPNLTFSTLTVSNMSPEDSSIYLCSVDQRGGLWETQYFGPGTRLLVL.

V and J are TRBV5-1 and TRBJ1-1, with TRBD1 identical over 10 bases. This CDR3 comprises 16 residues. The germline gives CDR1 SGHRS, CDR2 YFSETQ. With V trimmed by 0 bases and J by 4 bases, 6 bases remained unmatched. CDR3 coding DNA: TGCGCCAGCAGCTTGGCGTCCGGGACAGGGGCCACTGAAGCTTTCTTT. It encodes CASSLASGTGATEAFF.

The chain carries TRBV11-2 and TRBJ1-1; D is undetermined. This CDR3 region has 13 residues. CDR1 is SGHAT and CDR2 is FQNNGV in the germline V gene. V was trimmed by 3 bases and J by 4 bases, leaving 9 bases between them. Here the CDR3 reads CASSFEAVTEAFF. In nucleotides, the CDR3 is TGTGCCAGCAGCTTTGAGGCGGTCACTGAAGCTTTCTTT. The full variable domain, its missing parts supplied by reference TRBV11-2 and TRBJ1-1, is EAGVAQSPRYKIIEKRQSVAFWCNPISGHATLYWYQQILGQGPKLLIQFQNNGVVDDSQLPKDRFSAERLKGVDSTLKIQPAKLEDSAVYLCASSFEAVTEAFFGQGTRLTVV.

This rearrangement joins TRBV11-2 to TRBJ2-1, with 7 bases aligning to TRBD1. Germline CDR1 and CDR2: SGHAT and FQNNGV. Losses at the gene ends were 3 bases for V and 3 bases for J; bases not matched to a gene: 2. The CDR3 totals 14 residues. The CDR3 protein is CASSLGQIYNEQFF. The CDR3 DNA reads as TGTGCCAGCAGCTTGGGACAGATCTACAATGAGCAGTTCTTC.

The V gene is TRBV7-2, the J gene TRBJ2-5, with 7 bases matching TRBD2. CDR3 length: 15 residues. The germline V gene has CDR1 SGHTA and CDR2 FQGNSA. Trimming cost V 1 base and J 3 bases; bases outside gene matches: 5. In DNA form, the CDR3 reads TGTGCCAGCAGCTTAGTAGTGGGGGGGAAAGAGACCCAGTACTTC. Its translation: CASSLVVGGKETQYF.

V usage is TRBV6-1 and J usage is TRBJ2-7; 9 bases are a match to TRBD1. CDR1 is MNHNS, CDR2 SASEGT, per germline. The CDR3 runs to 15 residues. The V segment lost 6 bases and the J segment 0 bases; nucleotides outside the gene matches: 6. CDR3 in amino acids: CASSSIQGASYEQYF. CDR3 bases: TGTGCCAGCAGCTCCATACAGGGGGCCTCCTACGAGCAGTACTTC.

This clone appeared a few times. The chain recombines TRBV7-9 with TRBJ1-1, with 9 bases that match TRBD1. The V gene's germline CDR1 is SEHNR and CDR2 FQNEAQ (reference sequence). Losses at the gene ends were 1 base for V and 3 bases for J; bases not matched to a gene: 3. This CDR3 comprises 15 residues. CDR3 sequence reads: CASSLGQGVHTEAFF. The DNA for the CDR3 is TGTGCCAGCAGCTTAGGACAGGGGGTCCACACTGAAGCTTTCTTT.

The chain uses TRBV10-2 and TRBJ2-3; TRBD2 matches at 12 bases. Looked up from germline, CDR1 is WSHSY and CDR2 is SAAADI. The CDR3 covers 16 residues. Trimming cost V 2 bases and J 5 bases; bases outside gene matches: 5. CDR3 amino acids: CASSESLAGGLDTQYF. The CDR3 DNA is TGCGCCAGCAGTGAGAGTCTAGCGGGAGGGTTAGATACGCAGTATTTT.

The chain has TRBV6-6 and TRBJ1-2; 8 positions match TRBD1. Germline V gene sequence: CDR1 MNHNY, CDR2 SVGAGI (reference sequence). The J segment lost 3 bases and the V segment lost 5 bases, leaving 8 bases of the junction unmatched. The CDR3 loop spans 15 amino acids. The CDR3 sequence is CASSGRTGPHYGYTF. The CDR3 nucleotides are TGTGCCAGCAGTGGACGGACAGGGCCCCACTATGGCTACACCTTC.

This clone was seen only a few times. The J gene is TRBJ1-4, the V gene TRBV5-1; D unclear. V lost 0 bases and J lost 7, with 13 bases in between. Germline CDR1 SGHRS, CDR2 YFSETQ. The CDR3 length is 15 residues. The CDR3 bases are TGCGCCAGCAGCTTGGACGTCGCCGCTAGTGAAAAACTGTTTTTT. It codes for CASSLDVAASEKLFF.

As DNA, the CDR3 is TGTGCCAGCAGCCAGCGCCCGGGGGAAGGGACCGGGGAGCTGTTTTTT. It encodes CASSQRPGEGTGELFF. The chain couples TRBV7-6 to TRBJ2-2; D perhaps matches TRBD2 (6 bases). Trimming left V 5 bases short and J 5 bases short, with 18 bases between. The CDR3 length is 16 residues. Looked up from germline, CDR1 is SGHVS and CDR2 is FNYEAQ.

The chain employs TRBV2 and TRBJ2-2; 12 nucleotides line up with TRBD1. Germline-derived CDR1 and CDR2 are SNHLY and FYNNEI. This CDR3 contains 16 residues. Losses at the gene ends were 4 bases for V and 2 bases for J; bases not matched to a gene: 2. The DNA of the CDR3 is TGTGCCAGCAGTGCGGGACAGGGGGCTAACACCGGGGAGCTGTTTTTT. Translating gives CASSAGQGANTGELFF. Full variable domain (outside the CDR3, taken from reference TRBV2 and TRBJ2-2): EPEVTQTPSHQVTQMGQEVILRCVPISNHLYFYWYRQILGQKVEFLVSFYNNEISEKSEIFDDQFSVERPDGSNFTLKIRSTKLEDSAMYFCASSAGQGANTGELFFGEGSRLTVL.

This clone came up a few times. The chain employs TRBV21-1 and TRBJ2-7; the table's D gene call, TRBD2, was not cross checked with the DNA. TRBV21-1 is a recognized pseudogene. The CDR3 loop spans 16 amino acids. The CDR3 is CASSATDLQGGHEQYF. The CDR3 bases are TGTGCCAGCAGCGCCACAGACCTCCAGGGAGGCCACGAGCAGTACTTC.

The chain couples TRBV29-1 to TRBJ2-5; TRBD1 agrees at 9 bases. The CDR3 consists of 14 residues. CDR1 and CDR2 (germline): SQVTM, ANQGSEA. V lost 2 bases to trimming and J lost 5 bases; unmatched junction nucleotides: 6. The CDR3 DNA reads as TGCAGCGTTGAACGGGGACAGGGAGGCGAGACCCAGTACTTC. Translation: CSVERGQGGETQYF. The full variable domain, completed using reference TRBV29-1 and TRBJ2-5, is SAVISQKPSRDICQRGTSLTIQCQVDSQVTMMFWYRQQPGQSLTLIATANQGSEATYESGFVIDKFPISRPNLTFSTLTVSNMSPEDSSIYLCSVERGQGGETQYFGPGTRLLVL.

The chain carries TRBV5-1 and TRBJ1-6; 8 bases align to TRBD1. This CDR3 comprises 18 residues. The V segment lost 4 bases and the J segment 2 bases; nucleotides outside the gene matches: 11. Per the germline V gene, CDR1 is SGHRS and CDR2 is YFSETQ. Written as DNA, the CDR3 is TGCGCCAGCAGCAACCCACGGGACAGGTCGACCTATAATTCACCCCTCCACTTT. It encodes CASSNPRDRSTYNSPLHF.

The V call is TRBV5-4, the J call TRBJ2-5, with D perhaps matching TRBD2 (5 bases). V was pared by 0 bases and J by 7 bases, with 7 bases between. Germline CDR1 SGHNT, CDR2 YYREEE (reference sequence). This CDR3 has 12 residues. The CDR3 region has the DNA TGTGCCAGCAGCTTGGGGGCGGGGACCCAGTACTTC. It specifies CASSLGAGTQYF. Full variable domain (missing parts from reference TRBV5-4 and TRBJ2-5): ETGVTQSPTHLIKTRGQQVTLRCSSQSGHNTVSWYQQALGQGPQFIFQYYREEENGRGNFPPRFSGLQFPNYSSELNVNALELDDSALYLCASSLGAGTQYFGPGTRLLVL.

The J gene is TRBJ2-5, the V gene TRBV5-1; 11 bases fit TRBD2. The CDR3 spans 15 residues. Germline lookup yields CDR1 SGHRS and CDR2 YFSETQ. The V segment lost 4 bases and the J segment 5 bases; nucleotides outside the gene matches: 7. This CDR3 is CASSQTSGRSETQYF. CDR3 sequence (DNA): TGCGCCAGCAGCCAAACTAGCGGGAGATCGGAGACCCAGTACTTC. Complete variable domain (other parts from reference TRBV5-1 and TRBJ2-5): KAGVTQTPRYLIKTRGQQVTLSCSPISGHRSVSWYQQTPGQGLQFLFEYFSETQRNKGNFPGRFSGRQFSNSRSEMNVSTLELGDSALYLCASSQTSGRSETQYFGPGTRLLVL.

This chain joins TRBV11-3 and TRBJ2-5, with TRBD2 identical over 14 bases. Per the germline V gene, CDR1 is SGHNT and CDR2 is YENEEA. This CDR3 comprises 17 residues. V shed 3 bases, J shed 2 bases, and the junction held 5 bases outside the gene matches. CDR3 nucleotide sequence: TGTGCCAGCAGCTTGGGACTAGCGGGGGTATCTCAAGAGACCCAGTACTTC. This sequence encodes CASSLGLAGVSQETQYF. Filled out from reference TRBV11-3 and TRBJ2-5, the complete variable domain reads EAGVVQSPRYKIIEKKQPVAFWCNPISGHNTLYWYLQNLGQGPELLIRYENEEAVDDSQLPKDRFSAERLKGVDSTLKIQPAELGDSAVYLCASSLGLAGVSQETQYFGPGTRLLVL.

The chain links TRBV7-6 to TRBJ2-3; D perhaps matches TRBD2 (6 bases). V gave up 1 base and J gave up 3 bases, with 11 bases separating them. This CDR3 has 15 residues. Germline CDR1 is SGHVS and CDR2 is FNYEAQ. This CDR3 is CASSLDPGETDTQYF. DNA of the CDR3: TGTGCCAGCAGCTTAGATCCGGGAGAGACAGATACGCAGTATTTT. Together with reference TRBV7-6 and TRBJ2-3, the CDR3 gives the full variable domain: GAGVSQSPRYKVTKRGQDVALRCDPISGHVSLYWYRQALGQGPEFLTYFNYEAQQDKSGLPNDRFSAERPEGSISTLTIQRTEQRDSAMYRCASSLDPGETDTQYFGPGTRLTVL.